These 14 T cell receptor beta chains were all obtained from the same sample, sequenced in a study of cytomegalovirus exposure and HLA in healthy donors. It was with 60 Vbeta and 13 Jbeta primers that the PCR ran. The protocol was immunoSEQ multiplex PCR, while the TCRdb copy is restricted to in-frame clones and leaves out a portion. The data hold approximately 86,000 clones, with roughly 80% observed a single time. Sequencing was done on a sample of PBMCs. The receptor set was obtained from a man aged 35 to 55 in good health and CMV-seronegative.

This clone was seen just once. This rearrangement joins TRBV2 to TRBJ2-7; D is possibly TRBD2 (6 bases). Trimming stripped 6 bases from V and 2 bases from J, with 17 bases between. Germline lookup yields CDR1 SNHLY and CDR2 FYNNEI. The CDR3 spans 15 residues. Here the CDR3 reads CASRTQGGVAYEQYF. Written as DNA, the CDR3 is TGTGCCAGCAGGACCCAAGGCGGGGTCGCCTACGAGCAGTACTTC. The whole variable domain, remainder taken from reference TRBV2 and TRBJ2-7, is EPEVTQTPSHQVTQMGQEVILRCVPISNHLYFYWYRQILGQKVEFLVSFYNNEISEKSEIFDDQFSVERPDGSNFTLKIRSTKLEDSAMYFCASRTQGGVAYEQYFGPGTRLTVT.

The chain combines TRBV7-8 with TRBJ1-3; D perhaps matches TRBD1 (5 bases). This CDR3 is 12 amino acids long. Germline assignment: CDR1 SGHVS and CDR2 FQNEAQ. The V end lost 5 bases, the J end lost 4 bases, and 6 bases lay between the germline ends. The CDR3 reads CASSRQGNTIYF. CDR3 DNA sequence: TGTGCCAGCAGCCGACAGGGAAACACCATATATTTT.

The chain recombines TRBV10-3 with TRBJ2-7, with D possibly being TRBD2 (6 bases). The germline V and J ends were trimmed by 7 bases and 4 bases, with 14 bases remaining between them. The CDR3 is 13 residues long. The germline gives CDR1 ENHRY, CDR2 SYGVKD. CDR3 in DNA: TGTGCCATCACCTCGGCTGGAGGGTACGAGCAGTACTTC. This codes for CAITSAGGYEQYF.

The chain joins TRBV25-1 to TRBJ2-5, with 12 bases aligning to TRBD2. V lost 2 bases, J lost 2 bases, and 3 bases stayed unmatched. This CDR3 comprises 16 residues. The germline CDR1 and CDR2 sequences are MGHDK and SYGVNS. CDR3 coding DNA: TGTGCCAGCAGTGAACTAGCGGGGGGGAGGCAAGAGACCCAGTACTTC. It yields the protein CASSELAGGRQETQYF.

This clone was counted only a few times. CDR3 amino acids: CASSFQGSSYEQYF. CDR3 nucleotide sequence: TGTGCCAGCAGCTTTCAGGGGAGCTCCTACGAGCAGTACTTC. The V and J genes are TRBV7-7 and TRBJ2-7; a weak D match, TRBD1 (6 bases). The CDR3 contains 14 residues. V was pared by 3 bases and J by 0 bases, with 9 bases between. Germline CDR1 SSHAT, CDR2 FNYEAQ (reference sequence). Complete variable domain (other parts from reference TRBV7-7 and TRBJ2-7): GAGVSQSPRYKVTKRGQDVTLRCDPISSHATLYWYQQALGQGPEFLTYFNYEAQPDKSGLPSDRFSAERPEGSISTLTIQRTEQRDSAMYRCASSFQGSSYEQYFGPGTRLTVT.

V and J are TRBV7-6 and TRBJ1-2, with unresolved D. Germline V gene lookup returns CDR1 SGHVS and CDR2 FNYEAQ. Trimming left V 0 bases short and J 0 bases short, with 8 bases between. This CDR3 spans 15 amino acids. The CDR3 here is CASSLAVTANYGYTF. The CDR3 bases are TGTGCCAGCAGCTTAGCGGTTACGGCTAACTATGGCTACACCTTC.

The gene calls are TRBV2 and TRBJ1-2; TRBD1 aligns across 9 bases. The CDR3 totals 14 residues. V gave up 6 bases and J gave up 3 bases; unmatched junction bases: 5. Germline values: CDR1 SNHLY, CDR2 FYNNEI. This chain's CDR3 is CASRIRDRDYGYTF. CDR3 DNA: TGTGCCAGCAGGATCCGGGACAGGGACTATGGCTACACCTTC.

In nucleotides, the CDR3 is TGTGCTAGTGGTTTGGACGGGGGTGGTGGTCAGCCCCAGCATTTT. Protein sequence: CASGLDGGGGQPQHF. The chain employs TRBV12-5 and TRBJ1-5; a possible D gene is TRBD1 (5 bases). The CDR3 has 15 amino acids. Deletions cut 1 base from V and 6 bases from J, with 13 bases between. Germline CDR1 and CDR2: LGHNT and FRNRAP.

The V gene is TRBV19, the J gene TRBJ1-2; D unclear. There are 14 residues in the CDR3. CDR1 LNHDA and CDR2 SQIVND come from the germline V gene (reference sequence). V was pared by 3 bases and J by 8 bases, with 16 bases between. The CDR3 here is CASSIQEVRGGYTF. CDR3 nucleotides: TGTGCCAGTAGTATCCAGGAGGTCCGGGGAGGCTACACCTTC.

The chain employs TRBV1 and TRBJ1-1; TRBD1, the D gene given by the table, was not confirmed from the DNA. TRBV1 is described as a pseudogene. The CDR3 is 13 residues long. The CDR3 nucleotides read TGCACCAGCAGCCGACAGGAGTACACTGAAGCTTTCTTT. Its protein is CTSSRQEYTEAFF.

This chain connects TRBV28 to TRBJ2-1, with 11 bases lining up with TRBD2. This CDR3 has 17 amino acids. J was trimmed by 4 bases and V by 6 bases; bases with no gene match: 11. The germline CDR1 and CDR2 sequences are MDHEN and SYDVKM. The CDR3 coding sequence is TGTGCCAGCAGCATAGCGGGGGGGCAAGTCTGGTACAATGAGCAGTTCTTC. This encodes CASSIAGGQVWYNEQFF.

Only one count was recorded for this clone. The rearrangement links TRBV19 to TRBJ2-5; 9 bases agree with TRBD2. From germline, CDR1 is LNHDA and CDR2 SQIVND (reference sequence). This CDR3 contains 19 residues. With 5 bases clipped from V and 5 bases from J, the junction kept 21 bases outside the gene matches. This chain's CDR3 is CASSSYTGTSWGAVETQYF. Written as DNA, the CDR3 is TGTGCCAGTAGTTCTTACACCGGGACTAGCTGGGGGGCCGTGGAGACCCAGTACTTC.

For this clone: Germline and junction disagree at one end, which may indicate a read error. The V call is TRBV7-9, the J call TRBJ1-1, with TRBD1 matching 12 bases. Germline-derived CDR1 and CDR2 are SEHNR and FQNEAQ (reference sequence). The CDR3 is 18 residues long. CDR3: CSSSATWGTGGMNTEAFF. The CDR3 DNA is TGTTCCAGCAGCGCAACCTGGGGGACAGGGGGCATGAACACTGAAGCTTTCTTT. Full variable domain (outside the CDR3, taken from reference TRBV7-9 and TRBJ1-1): DTGVSQNPRHKITKRGQNVTFRCDPISEHNRLYWYRQTLGQGPEFLTYFQNEAQLEKSRLLSDRFSAERPKGSFSTLEIQRTEQGDSAMYLCSSSATWGTGGMNTEAFFGQGTRLTVV.

The J gene is TRBJ2-2, the V gene TRBV2; perhaps TRBD2 as D (7 bases). Germline V gene lookup returns CDR1 SNHLY and CDR2 FYNNEI. The CDR3 runs to 14 residues. V shed 7 bases and J shed 4 bases, with 13 bases lying between them. CDR3 loop: CASTWRGPTGELFF. CDR3 nucleotide sequence: TGTGCCAGCACGTGGCGGGGGCCCACCGGGGAGCTGTTTTTT. The variable domain in full, completed from reference TRBV2 and TRBJ2-2, reads EPEVTQTPSHQVTQMGQEVILRCVPISNHLYFYWYRQILGQKVEFLVSFYNNEISEKSEIFDDQFSVERPDGSNFTLKIRSTKLEDSAMYFCASTWRGPTGELFFGEGSRLTVL.